This is a list of T cell receptor beta chains from one sample in a study of radiation and T cells in renal cell carcinoma. Libraries were prepared by immunoSEQ multiplex PCR; TCRdb keeps only in-frame clonotypes and omits some of them. The profile shows about 150,000 clones, 87% of them singletons. Sample: blood, taken from a patient whose treatment included radiotherapy and nephrectomy. These receptors were obtained from a woman in her 50s with renal cell carcinoma. Each CDR3 is given with its conserved first and last residue. D genes are given only for firm matches. Some rows have no size entry. The others give once, few or many, or a class for an expanded clone.

>NA|TRBV5-1|TRBJ2-5|NA
TGCGCCAGCAGCTTGGCCGGAACAGGGAGGACGGAAGAGACCCAGTACTTC
CASSLAGTGRTEETQYF
>NA|TRBV5-1|TRBJ2-1|NA
TGCGCCAGCAGCTTGGGCAGGGGGGAATACAATGAGCAGTTCTTC
CASSLGRGEYNEQFF
>NA|TRBV11-2|TRBJ1-6|NA
TGTGCCAGCAGCTTAGCCCCGCAGGGAAGAAGCAATTCACCCCTCCACTTT
CASSLAPQGRSNSPLHF
>NA|TRBV7-6|TRBJ1-1|NA
TGTGCCAGCAGCAAAGAGGTCGGAACAGGAGCTTTCTTT
CASSKEVGTGAFF
>TRBD1|TRBV5-1|TRBJ1-1|NA
TGCGCCAGCAGCTTTGACAGGGACCGCGGGGAAGCTTTCTTT
CASSFDRDRGEAFF
>TRBD1|TRBV6-6|TRBJ2-7|NA
TGTGCCAGCAGTTCTCAGACAGGGAAGTACGAGCAGTACTTC
CASSSQTGKYEQYF
>NA|TRBV29-1|TRBJ1-4|once
TGCAGCGTCTCGGCAGCATCTAATGAAAAACTGTTTTTT
CSVSAASNEKLFF
>NA|TRBV11-1|TRBJ1-5|NA
TGTGCCAGCAGCTCAGGGGAGAAGATAGGTAGCAATCAGCCCCAGCATTTT
CASSSGEKIGSNQPQHF
>NA|TRBV6-1|TRBJ2-7|many
TGTGCCAGCAGCCCACGGAGCTACGAGCAGTACTTC
CASSPRSYEQYF
>NA|TRBV15|TRBJ1-4|NA
TGTGCCACCAGCAGCGGCGGGGGGGTGGAAAAACTGTTTTTT
CATSSGGGVEKLFF
>NA|TRBV7-9|TRBJ1-1|few
TGTGCCAGCAGGAAGAGTGGGGCCAGCGGGGGTTACGCTGAAGCTTTCTTT
CASRKSGASGGYAEAFF
>TRBD1|TRBV2|TRBJ1-1|NA
TGTGCCAGCAGAGCAGGGGGCGCCGGGAACACTGAAGCTTTCTTT
CASRAGGAGNTEAFF
>NA|TRBV29-1|TRBJ2-7|once
TGCAGCGTCCGGACGGCCAGCTACGAGCAGTACTTC
CSVRTASYEQYF
>NA|TRBV19|TRBJ1-5|NA
TGTGCCAGTAGCAAACAGAGTAGCAATCAGCCCCAGCATTTT
CASSKQSSNQPQHF
>TRBD1|TRBV18|TRBJ2-1|NA
TGTGCCAGCTCACCGCAGGGGGTTATCGGTATTGAGCAGTTCTTC
CASSPQGVIGIEQFF
>NA|TRBV27|TRBJ1-5|NA
TGTGCCAGCAGTTTATCCGGGGATCAGCCCCAGCATTTT
CASSLSGDQPQHF
>NA|TRBV21-1|TRBJ1-2|NA
TGTGCCAGCAGCAAATCCCAGGGCAAAAACTATGGCTACACCTTC
CASSKSQGKNYGYTF
>NA|TRBV7-9|TRBJ1-2|NA
TGTGCCAGCAGCTTAGCGGAGTTTTTTAACTATGGCTACACCTTC
CASSLAEFFNYGYTF
>NA|TRBV7-9|TRBJ2-7|NA
TGTGCCAGCAGCTTAGCTAAGGCCTCCTACGAGCAGTACTTC
CASSLAKASYEQYF
>NA|TRBV19|TRBJ2-1|NA
TGTGCCAGCTTAGAGGGGAACCGCAATGAGCAGTTCTTC
CASLEGNRNEQFF
>TRBD1|TRBV7-9|TRBJ1-2|once
TGTGCCAGCAGCTTACCCCCCCTGACTCGGGACAGGGAATTACGCGGCTACACCTTC
CASSLPPLTRDRELRGYTF
>NA|TRBV19|TRBJ1-2|few
TGTGCCAGTAGTTTTACAGGGAACTATGGCTACACCTTC
CASSFTGNYGYTF
>TRBD2|TRBV7-9|TRBJ2-3|NA
TGTGCCAGCAGCTTGGGGCGGGGGGCAGATACGCAGTATTTT
CASSLGRGADTQYF
>NA|TRBV6-5|TRBJ1-6|NA
TGTGCCAGCAGTTCAGGACAGCTCAGGACTAATTCACCCCTCCACTTT
CASSSGQLRTNSPLHF
>TRBD2|TRBV6-6|TRBJ2-3|NA
TGTGCCAGCAGTTACGGGTCGGGACTAGGGGATACGCAGTATTTT
CASSYGSGLGDTQYF
>TRBD1|TRBV5-4|TRBJ2-7|NA
TGTGCCAGCAGCTTACCCACAGGGGCTACCTACGAGCAGTACTTC
CASSLPTGATYEQYF
>TRBD1|TRBV19|TRBJ1-6|NA
TGTGCCAGTAGTTCTGACCCGGACAGGAGCTCACCCCTCCACTTT
CASSSDPDRSSPLHF
>NA|TRBV15|TRBJ2-5|NA
TGTGCCACCAGCAGCAGACAGGCCTTAGGAACCCAGTACTTC
CATSSRQALGTQYF
>NA|TRBV30|TRBJ1-1|few
TGTGTTCGGTCCCCAGTGTTCACTGAAGCTTTCTTT
CVRSPVFTEAFF
>NA|TRBV15|TRBJ1-2|NA
TGTGCCACCAGCAGAGATGCTACGGGAAACTATGGCTACACCTTC
CATSRDATGNYGYTF
>NA|TRBV9|TRBJ2-2|NA
TGTGCCAGCAGCGTAGCTGAGGGGAAGAACACCGGGGAGCTGTTTTTT
CASSVAEGKNTGELFF
>NA|TRBV7-2|TRBJ2-3|NA
TGTGCCAGCAGCAAAGACGGGGGACGCACAGATACGCAGTATTTT
CASSKDGGRTDTQYF
>NA|TRBV21-1|TRBJ1-1|NA
TGTGCCAGCAGCAAGACCAGGGACCCGAACACTGAAGCTTTCTTT
CASSKTRDPNTEAFF
>TRBD1|TRBV15|TRBJ2-4|NA
TGTGCCACCAGCAAGGGAACAGGGGGTATAGCCAAAAACATTCAGTACTTC
CATSKGTGGIAKNIQYF
>TRBD2|TRBV5-1|TRBJ2-3|once
TGCGCCAGCAAATTAAGACCGGAGGCGGGGGCGCAGTATTTT
CASKLRPEAGAQYF
>NA|TRBV29-1|TRBJ2-2|few
TGCAGCGTTGATCTTTGGGGGAGCACCGGGGAGCTGTTTTTT
CSVDLWGSTGELFF
>TRBD2|TRBV7-9|TRBJ2-2|NA
TGTGCCAGCAGCTTAACCAGCGGGGGGGAATACACCGGGGAGCTGTTTTTT
CASSLTSGGEYTGELFF
>NA|TRBV7-2|TRBJ2-7|NA
TGTGCCAGCAGCTTGGACTCCGCCTACGAGCAGTACTTC
CASSLDSAYEQYF
>NA|TRBV5-1|TRBJ2-7|NA
TGCGCCAGCAGCAGGGGGGTTACGTCCTACGAGCAGTACTTC
CASSRGVTSYEQYF
>TRBD1|TRBV6-1|TRBJ2-1|once
TGTGCCAGCAGTGAAGAAGGGGGCTCAATCTACAATGAGCAGTTCTTC
CASSEEGGSIYNEQFF
>NA|TRBV30|TRBJ1-6|NA
TGTGCCTGGACTAGCTCCTATAATTCACCCCTCCACTTT
CAWTSSYNSPLHF
>TRBD1|TRBV5-1|TRBJ1-2|once
TGCGCCAGCAGCATAGGGACAGAAGCTAACTATGGCTACACCTTC
CASSIGTEANYGYTF
>TRBD2|TRBV7-2|TRBJ2-3|NA
TGTGCCAGCAGCTTAATGAGCGGGGGTGCAGATACGCAGTATTTT
CASSLMSGGADTQYF
>NA|TRBV6-1|TRBJ2-7|few
TGTGCCAGCAGTCTCGGAGGGGGTGCCTACGAGCAGTACTTC
CASSLGGGAYEQYF